This TCR beta chain was sequenced during a study of blood T cell repertoires in COVID-19. Overall study: PBMCs, B-cell-depleted T cells, or T cells provided the cDNA or gDNA that made up the material.

From germline, CDR1 is LGHDT and CDR2 YNNKEL (reference sequence). J lost 0 bases, V lost 2 bases, and 2 bases had no gene match. This CDR3 spans 16 amino acids. The method was immunoSEQ multiplex PCR; TCRdb's version includes in-frame clones alone and lacks a portion of them. The table has 220,000 or so clones, about 80% seen once. In assigning cohorts, the study relied on participant-reported clinical history. Source material: PBMCs or T cells enriched from blood (not recorded which). The clonotype originates from a woman between 40 and 50 years old with acute COVID-19. The V call is TRBV3-1 (or the pseudogene TRBV3-2), the J call TRBJ2-3; the match to TRBD2 covers 10 bases. CDR3 protein: CASSQSTSGSTDTQYF. DNA of the CDR3: TGTGCCAGCAGCCAATCGACTAGCGGGAGCACAGATACGCAGTATTTT.